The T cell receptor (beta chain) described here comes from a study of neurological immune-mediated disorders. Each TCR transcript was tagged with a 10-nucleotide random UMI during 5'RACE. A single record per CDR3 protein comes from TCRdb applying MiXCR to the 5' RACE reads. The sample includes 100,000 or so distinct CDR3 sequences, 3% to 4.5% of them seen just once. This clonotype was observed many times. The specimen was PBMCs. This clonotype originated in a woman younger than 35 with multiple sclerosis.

The DNA for the CDR3 is TGCGCCAGCAGCCAAGTCTTTGACAGGGGGCGTCGGACAGATACGCAGTATTTT. Residues: CASSQVFDRGRRTDTQYF. The chain joins TRBV4-3 to TRBJ2-3, with 10 bases lining up with TRBD1. Germline-derived CDR1 and CDR2 are LGHNA and YSLEER. The CDR3 spans 18 residues. The V and J ends lost 1 base and 3 bases, in that order; junction bases with no gene match: 10.